The 20 T cell receptor beta chains below were found in one sample sequenced in a study of immune evolution from preneoplasia to lung adenocarcinoma. This table comes from immunoSEQ multiplex PCR, and its TCRdb copy is limited to in-frame clones, with some not included. Of approximately 9,000 clones listed, 70% to 90% were seen once; the top ten hold under 7%. The sequenced material came from FFPE minimally invasive lung adenocarcinoma tissue. The source is a person aged 65-85 years with lung adenocarcinoma.

The CDR3 sequence: CASSLGPWETDTQYF. CDR3 sequence (DNA): TGTGCCAGCAGCTTAGGGCCCTGGGAGACAGATACGCAGTATTTT. V is TRBV7-3 and J is TRBJ2-3, with a tentative D call TRBD2 (5 bases). The germline V gene has CDR1 SGHTA and CDR2 FQGTGA. The V and J ends lost 2 bases and 3 bases respectively, with 12 bases between them. The CDR3 loop spans 15 amino acids.

The chain joins TRBV5-1 to TRBJ2-7; perhaps TRBD1 as D (6 bases). This CDR3 region has 17 residues. V was cut by 6 bases and J by 1 base, with 23 bases left in between. CDR1 is SGHRS and CDR2 is YFSETQ in the germline V gene. The CDR3 sequence is CASTRGGPGQPSYEQYF. CDR3 DNA: TGCGCCAGCACCCGAGGAGGACCGGGACAACCTTCCTACGAGCAGTACTTC.

The chain employs TRBV5-4 and TRBJ2-2, with 8 bases identical to TRBD2. Germline V gives CDR1 SGHNT, CDR2 YYREEE (reference sequence). There are 16 residues in the CDR3. Unmatched junction bases numbered 9, after V lost 4 bases and J lost 4 bases. The CDR3 loop reads CASSPKGGGLTGELFF. The CDR3 nucleotides read TGTGCCAGCAGCCCAAAAGGCGGGGGGCTCACCGGGGAGCTGTTTTTT. Drawing the rest from reference TRBV5-4 and TRBJ2-2, the complete variable domain is ETGVTQSPTHLIKTRGQQVTLRCSSQSGHNTVSWYQQALGQGPQFIFQYYREEENGRGNFPPRFSGLQFPNYSSELNVNALELDDSALYLCASSPKGGGLTGELFFGEGSRLTVL.

J is TRBJ2-1 and V is TRBV29-1; possible D gene TRBD1, 7 bases. The germline V gene encodes CDR1 SQVTM and CDR2 ANQGSEA. The CDR3 extends over 13 amino acids. V lost 5 bases and J lost 7, with 15 bases in between. The CDR3 DNA is TGCAGCGTTCGAGGTCAGGGGGGAAATGAGCAGTTCTTC. Protein product: CSVRGQGGNEQFF.

This chain links TRBV6-1 with TRBJ2-7; 10 nucleotides match TRBD1. V shed 7 bases and J 5 bases; nucleotides not matched to a gene: 8. CDR3 length: 14 residues. CDR1 is MNHNS, CDR2 SASEGT, per germline. CDR3 region: CASIRDRGAHEQYF. CDR3 in DNA: TGTGCCAGCATACGGGACAGGGGAGCCCACGAGCAGTACTTC.

The chain carries TRBV5-4 and TRBJ2-7; a weak D match, TRBD2 (5 bases). The V gene's germline CDR1 is SGHNT and CDR2 YYREEE (reference sequence). V lost 5 bases and J 1 base, leaving 13 bases between the germline ends. The CDR3 covers 14 residues. CDR3 DNA: TGTGCCAGCAGTCCGGGTCCGGGGTCCTACGAGCAGTACTTC. Translated, it gives CASSPGPGSYEQYF.

V and J are TRBV20-1 and TRBJ1-2, with D unclear. In germline, CDR1 is DFQATT, CDR2 SNEGSKA (reference sequence). The germline V and J ends were trimmed by 5 bases and 4 bases, with 8 bases remaining between them. CDR3 length: 11 residues. CDR3 sequence: CSAPTGYGYTF. The CDR3 nucleotides are TGCAGTGCTCCGACCGGCTATGGCTACACCTTC.

V is TRBV9 and J is TRBJ1-1; D unclear. This CDR3 contains 15 residues. CDR1 is SGDLS and CDR2 is YYNGEE in the germline V gene. The germline V and J ends were trimmed by 0 bases and 2 bases, with 11 bases remaining between them. The CDR3 bases are TGTGCCAGCAGCGTAGCTACCGGAGGCAACACTGAAGCTTTCTTT. Protein product: CASSVATGGNTEAFF.

In DNA form, the CDR3 reads TGTGCCAGCTCACCCGTGTCTAGCGGGGCGTTTGGGGAGCTGTTTTTT. It translates to CASSPVSSGAFGELFF. J is TRBJ2-2 and V is TRBV18; 9 bases match TRBD2. Germline V gene data show CDR1 as KGHSH and CDR2 as LQKENI. With V trimmed by 3 bases and J by 8 bases, 10 bases remained unmatched. This CDR3 spans 16 amino acids.

This chain links TRBV27 with TRBJ2-5; D ambiguous. V lost 5 bases to trimming and J lost 4 bases, with 5 bases between them. CDR3 length: 11 amino acids. CDR1 and CDR2 (germline): MNHEY, SMNVEV (reference sequence). The CDR3 spells CASSPIETQYF. CDR3 nucleotide sequence: TGTGCCAGCAGTCCAATAGAGACCCAGTACTTC.

CDR3 DNA: TGTGCCAGCAGCTCCCCCCTCGGACAGGTAGTTATGAACACTGAAGCTTTCTTT. Translation gives CASSSPLGQVVMNTEAFF. The V and J genes are TRBV7-2 and TRBJ1-1; 7 nucleotides agree with TRBD1. The CDR3 runs to 18 residues. Germline values: CDR1 SGHTA, CDR2 FQGNSA. The trim removed 4 bases at V and 0 bases at J, leaving 14 bases unmatched.

V gene TRBV11-2 combines with J gene TRBJ1-6, with 7 bases identical to TRBD1. CDR1 and CDR2 from the germline V gene are SGHAT and FQNNGV. V gave up 5 bases and J gave up 5 bases; unmatched junction bases: 6. CDR3 size: 15 residues. The CDR3 DNA reads as TGTGCCAGCAGCCAACAGGGGAAGGATAATTCACCCCTCCACTTT. It codes for CASSQQGKDNSPLHF.

V and J are TRBV10-2 and TRBJ2-2; D not resolved. The CDR3 is 12 amino acids. Germline loops: CDR1 WSHSY, CDR2 SAAADI. With 0 bases removed from V and 5 bases from J, the gap between germline ends came to 1 base. The CDR3 is CASSESTGELFF. DNA for the CDR3: TGCGCCAGCAGTGAGTCAACCGGGGAGCTGTTTTTT.

This chain uses TRBV5-1 with TRBJ1-2; D is undetermined. V was shortened by 0 bases and J by 4 bases, with 10 bases between the two germline ends. The CDR3 contains 14 residues. In germline, CDR1 is SGHRS, CDR2 YFSETQ. Here the CDR3 reads CASSLAGDIYGYTF. CDR3 nucleotides: TGCGCCAGCAGCTTGGCCGGAGACATCTATGGCTACACCTTC.

The count of this clone is one. The chain employs TRBV29-1 and TRBJ1-2; no clear D gene. Trimming left V 2 bases short and J 2 bases short, with 6 bases between. Germline V CDR1 and CDR2: SQVTM, ANQGSEA. CDR3 length: 12 residues. The CDR3, as DNA: TGCAGCGTTGAAAGGAGCAACTATGGCTACACCTTC. Protein sequence: CSVERSNYGYTF.

About this clone: Germline is not matched at one junction end, which may reflect a read error. The V call is TRBV28, the J call TRBJ1-1; tentatively, D is TRBD1 (5 bases). CDR1 is MDHEN and CDR2 is SYDVKM in the germline V gene. The CDR3 is 13 residues long. CDR3 in amino acids: CASSLSVGGRGTF. The CDR3 DNA reads as TGTGCCAGCAGTTTATCGGTGGGGGGGAGGGGCACTTTT.

A note on this clone: Relative to the germline gene, one junction end is altered; a read error may explain this. The genes are TRBV4-1 and TRBJ2-2; TRBD1 matches 10 bases. Germline CDR1 reads MGHRA; CDR2 reads YSYEKL. This CDR3 spans 16 amino acids. The CDR3 nucleotides read TGCGCCAGCAGCCCTAAAGGGACAGGGGTAACCGGGGAGCTATTTTTT. This sequence encodes CASSPKGTGVTGELFF.

The chain links TRBV9 to TRBJ2-3, with 8 bases aligning to TRBD2. J was trimmed by 5 bases and V by 0 bases; bases with no gene match: 8. This CDR3 has 16 residues. Germline V gene lookup returns CDR1 SGDLS and CDR2 YYNGEE. CDR3 sequence reads: CASSVATGLGGDTQYF. In DNA, the CDR3 is TGTGCCAGCAGCGTAGCTACGGGACTAGGAGGAGATACGCAGTATTTT.

The chain uses TRBV2 and TRBJ2-4; D is undetermined. CDR1 is SNHLY and CDR2 is FYNNEI in the germline V gene. The CDR3 runs 16 residues. Trimming took 3 bases from V and 4 from J, leaving 16 bases between them. The CDR3 nucleotides read TGTGCCAGCAGTGACATCGGACGGAACCCTAAAAACATTCAGTACTTC. This sequence encodes CASSDIGRNPKNIQYF.

The chain joins TRBV25-1 to TRBJ2-7; 10 bases match TRBD1. Germline trimming cut 4 bases from V and 3 bases from J; bases unmatched to any gene: 9. Germline lookup yields CDR1 MGHDK and CDR2 SYGVNS. The CDR3 is 16 residues long. The CDR3 DNA is TGTGCCAGCAGTGTGGTTTCGGGACAGGGGTTCTACGAGCAGTACTTC. It translates to CASSVVSGQGFYEQYF.